Sequencing of this T cell receptor (beta chain) was carried out in a study of shared clonotypes between healthy human individuals. Study details: CD4 naive cells filled three plates per donor, CD4 memory three, CD8 naive two and CD8 memory one.

Deletions cut 0 bases from V and 0 bases from J, with 12 bases between. This CDR3 contains 16 residues. Germline V CDR1 and CDR2: SQVTM, ANQGSEA. Authors' analysis steps: Junction-only sequences without quality scores came from ImmunoSEQ, so filtering differed. Clones were read by immunoSEQ multiplex PCR, and TCRdb kept only the in-frame ones, dropping some. The V and J calls and clone size come from that table; D and trimming were worked out from the DNA. The sample lists around 580,000 clones, roughly 98% occurring once. The naive CD8 population came from CD45RO-negative cells selected for CCR7, without terminally differentiated effector memory CD45RA+ cells.

What was sequenced was naive CD8+ T cells sorted from blood. This clonotype was obtained from a man aged 25-45 years in good health. The J gene is TRBJ2-1, the V gene TRBV29-1, with a tentative D call TRBD2 (6 bases). CDR3 sequence (DNA): TGCAGCGTTGAAGATCCCGGAGGGGTCTCCTACAATGAGCAGTTCTTC. Translated, it gives CSVEDPGGVSYNEQFF.